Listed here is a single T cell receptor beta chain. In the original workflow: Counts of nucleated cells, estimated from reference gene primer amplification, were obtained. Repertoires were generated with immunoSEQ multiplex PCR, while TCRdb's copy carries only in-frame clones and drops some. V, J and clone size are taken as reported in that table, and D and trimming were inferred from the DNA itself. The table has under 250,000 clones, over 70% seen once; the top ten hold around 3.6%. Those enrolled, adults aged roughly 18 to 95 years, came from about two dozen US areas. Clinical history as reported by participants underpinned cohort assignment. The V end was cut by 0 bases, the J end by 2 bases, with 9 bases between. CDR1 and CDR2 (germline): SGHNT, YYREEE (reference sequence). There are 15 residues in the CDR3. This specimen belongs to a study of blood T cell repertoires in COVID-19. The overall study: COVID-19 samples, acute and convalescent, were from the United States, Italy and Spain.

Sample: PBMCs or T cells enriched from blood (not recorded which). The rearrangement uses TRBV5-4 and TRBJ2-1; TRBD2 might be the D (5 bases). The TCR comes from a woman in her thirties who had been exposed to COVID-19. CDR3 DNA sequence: TGTGCCAGCAGCTTGGCAGCGGAACCCTACAATGAGCAGTTCTTC. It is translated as CASSLAAEPYNEQFF. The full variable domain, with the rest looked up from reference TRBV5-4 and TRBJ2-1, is ETGVTQSPTHLIKTRGQQVTLRCSSQSGHNTVSWYQQALGQGPQFIFQYYREEENGRGNFPPRFSGLQFPNYSSELNVNALELDDSALYLCASSLAAEPYNEQFFGPGTRLTVL.